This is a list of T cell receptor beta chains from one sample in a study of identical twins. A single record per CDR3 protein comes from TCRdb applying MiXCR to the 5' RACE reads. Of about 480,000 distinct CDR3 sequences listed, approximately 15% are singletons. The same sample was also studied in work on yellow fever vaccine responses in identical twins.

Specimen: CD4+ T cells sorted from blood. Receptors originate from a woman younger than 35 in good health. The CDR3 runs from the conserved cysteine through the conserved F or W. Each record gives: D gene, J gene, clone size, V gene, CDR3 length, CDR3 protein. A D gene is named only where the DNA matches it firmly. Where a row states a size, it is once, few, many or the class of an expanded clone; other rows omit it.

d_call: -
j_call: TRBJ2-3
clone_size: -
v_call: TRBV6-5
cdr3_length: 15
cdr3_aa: CASSFPDWSTDTQYF

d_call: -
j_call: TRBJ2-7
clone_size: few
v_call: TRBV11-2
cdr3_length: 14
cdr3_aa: CASSLVWSSYEQYF

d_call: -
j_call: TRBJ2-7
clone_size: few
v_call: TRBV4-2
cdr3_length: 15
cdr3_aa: CASSQWKFKAYEQYF

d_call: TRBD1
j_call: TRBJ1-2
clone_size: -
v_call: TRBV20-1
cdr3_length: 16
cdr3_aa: CSAILLADRGNYGYTF

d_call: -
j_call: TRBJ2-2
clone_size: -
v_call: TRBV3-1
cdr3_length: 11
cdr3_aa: CASSPSSELFF

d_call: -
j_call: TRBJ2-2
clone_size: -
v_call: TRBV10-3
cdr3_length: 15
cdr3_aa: CAISEGSRDTGELFF

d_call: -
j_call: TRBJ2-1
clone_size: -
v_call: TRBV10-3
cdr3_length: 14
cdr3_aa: CAISESAGLVRKFF

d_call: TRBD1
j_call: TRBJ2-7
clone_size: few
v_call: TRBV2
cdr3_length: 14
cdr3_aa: CASRVRQGAYEQYF

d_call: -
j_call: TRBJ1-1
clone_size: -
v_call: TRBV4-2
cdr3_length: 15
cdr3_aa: CASSQHANGGTEAFF

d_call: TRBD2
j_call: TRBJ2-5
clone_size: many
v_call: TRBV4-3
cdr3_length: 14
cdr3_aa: CASSQDLGLAAQYF

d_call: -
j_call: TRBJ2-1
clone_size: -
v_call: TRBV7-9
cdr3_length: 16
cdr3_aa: CASSWDRRTGGDEQFF

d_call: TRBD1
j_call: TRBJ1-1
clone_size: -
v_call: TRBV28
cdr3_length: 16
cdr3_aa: CASSPTGLRANTEAFF

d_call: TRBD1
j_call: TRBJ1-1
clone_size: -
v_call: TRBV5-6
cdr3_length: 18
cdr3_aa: CASSHSGGQGARETEAFF

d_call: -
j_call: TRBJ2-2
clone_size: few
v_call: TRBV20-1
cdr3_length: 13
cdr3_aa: CSAPYQNSGELFF

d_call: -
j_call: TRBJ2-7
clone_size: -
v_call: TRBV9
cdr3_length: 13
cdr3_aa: CASSPHPGNEQYF

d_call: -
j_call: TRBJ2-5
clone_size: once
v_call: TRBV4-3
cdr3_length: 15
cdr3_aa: CASSQEWVRGETQYF

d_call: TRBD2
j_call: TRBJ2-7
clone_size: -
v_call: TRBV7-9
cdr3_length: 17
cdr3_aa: CASSLAGSERGVREQYF

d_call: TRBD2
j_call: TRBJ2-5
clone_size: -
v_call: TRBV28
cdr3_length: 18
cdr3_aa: CASSFYFASGGPQETQYF

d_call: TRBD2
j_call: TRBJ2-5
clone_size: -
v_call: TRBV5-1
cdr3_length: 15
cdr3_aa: CASSFQRGNQETQYF

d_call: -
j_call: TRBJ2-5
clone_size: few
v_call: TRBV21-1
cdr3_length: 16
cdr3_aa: CASSTLLAGEVETQYF

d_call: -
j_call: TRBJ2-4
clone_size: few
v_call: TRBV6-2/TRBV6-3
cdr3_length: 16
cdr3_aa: CASSYSRSLAKNIQYF

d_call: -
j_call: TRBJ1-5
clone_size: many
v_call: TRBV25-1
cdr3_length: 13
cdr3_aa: CASSPNGVPAQHF

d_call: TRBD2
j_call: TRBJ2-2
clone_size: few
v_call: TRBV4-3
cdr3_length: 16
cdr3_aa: CASSQTSGRPTGELFF

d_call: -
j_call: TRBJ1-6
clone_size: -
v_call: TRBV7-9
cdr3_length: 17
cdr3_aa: CASSLPRGDIGNSPLHF

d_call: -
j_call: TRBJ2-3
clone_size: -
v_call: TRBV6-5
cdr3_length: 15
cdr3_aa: CASSYSLGRTDTQYF

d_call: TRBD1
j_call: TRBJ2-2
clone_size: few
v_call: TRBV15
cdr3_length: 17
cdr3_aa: CATSKGRTGVDTGELFF

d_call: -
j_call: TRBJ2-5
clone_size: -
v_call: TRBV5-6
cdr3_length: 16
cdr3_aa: CASCGGTVAGQETQYF

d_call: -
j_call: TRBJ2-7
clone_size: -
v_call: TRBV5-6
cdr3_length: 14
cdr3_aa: CASSLVSASYEQYF

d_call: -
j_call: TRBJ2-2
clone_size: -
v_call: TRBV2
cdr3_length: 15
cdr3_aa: CASSEVVVNTGELFF

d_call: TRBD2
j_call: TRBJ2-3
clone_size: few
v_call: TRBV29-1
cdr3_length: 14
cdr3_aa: CSVEVPGGSDTQYF

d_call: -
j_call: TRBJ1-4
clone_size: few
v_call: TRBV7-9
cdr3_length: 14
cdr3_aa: CASNIDRTNEKLFF

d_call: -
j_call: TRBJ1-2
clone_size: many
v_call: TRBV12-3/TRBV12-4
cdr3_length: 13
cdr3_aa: CASSLASNGGYTF

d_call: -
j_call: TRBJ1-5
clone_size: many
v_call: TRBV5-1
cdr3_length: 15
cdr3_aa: CASSLGAGGNQPQHF

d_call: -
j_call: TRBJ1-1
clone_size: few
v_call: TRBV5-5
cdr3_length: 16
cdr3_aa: CASSLVRPRGTTEAFF

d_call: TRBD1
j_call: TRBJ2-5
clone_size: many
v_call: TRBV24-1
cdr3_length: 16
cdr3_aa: CATSDLTGPLGETQYF

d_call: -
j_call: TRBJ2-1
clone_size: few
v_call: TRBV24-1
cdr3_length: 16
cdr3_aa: CATSDFSRGGYNEQFF

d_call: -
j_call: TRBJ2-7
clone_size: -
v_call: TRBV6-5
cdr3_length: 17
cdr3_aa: CASSLGRGGQKAYEQYF

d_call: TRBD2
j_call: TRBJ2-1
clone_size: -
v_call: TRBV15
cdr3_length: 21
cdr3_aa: CATSREAGLAGGLSSYNEQFF

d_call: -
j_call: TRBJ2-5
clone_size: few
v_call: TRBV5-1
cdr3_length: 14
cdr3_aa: CASMEVLELGTQYF

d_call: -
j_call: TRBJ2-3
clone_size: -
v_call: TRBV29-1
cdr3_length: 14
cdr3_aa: CSVVPGTGTDTQYF

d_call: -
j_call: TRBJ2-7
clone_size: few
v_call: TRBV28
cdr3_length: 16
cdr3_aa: CASSLSGSGSSYEQYF

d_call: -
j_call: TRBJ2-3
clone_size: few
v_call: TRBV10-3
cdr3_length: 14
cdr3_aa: CAISGAASTDTQYF

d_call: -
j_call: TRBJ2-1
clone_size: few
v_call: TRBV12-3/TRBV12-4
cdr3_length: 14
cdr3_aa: CASSGGYSYNEQFF